The 8 T cell receptor beta chains below come from one sample, sequenced in a study of cytomegalovirus exposure and HLA in healthy donors. The primer mix had 60 Vbeta and 13 Jbeta primers. TCRdb's table, derived via immunoSEQ multiplex PCR, lists solely in-frame clones and lacks some. Its table records 60,000 to 65,000 clones. Input material: PBMCs. These receptors were taken from a man aged 25-45 years in good health and CMV-seropositive.

The chain couples TRBV5-1 to TRBJ1-1, with 11 bases that match TRBD1. V shed 6 bases and J 1 base; nucleotides not matched to a gene: 5. Germline V gene lookup returns CDR1 SGHRS and CDR2 YFSETQ. The CDR3 loop spans 15 amino acids. Written as DNA, the CDR3 is TGCGCCAGCATGGGGACAGGGGGTGCGAACACTGAAGCTTTCTTT. Protein: CASMGTGGANTEAFF.

The chain carries TRBV7-2 and TRBJ2-1, with 14 bases fitting TRBD2. The CDR3 length is 16 residues. V lost 6 bases, J lost 4 bases, and 5 bases stayed unmatched. The germline CDR1 and CDR2 sequences are SGHTA and FQGNSA. The CDR3 region has the DNA TGTGCCAGCAGTGGGACTAGCGGGAGTTTGTACAATGAGCAGTTCTTC. Translating it yields CASSGTSGSLYNEQFF.

This chain links TRBV6-5 with TRBJ1-6; TRBD1 is a possible D gene (6 bases). The V end lost 0 bases, the J end lost 7 bases, and 13 bases lay between the germline ends. CDR3 length equals 16 residues. Germline V gene data show CDR1 as MNHEY and CDR2 as SVGAGI. CDR3 sequence (DNA): TGTGCCAGCAGTTACTCTTCGACAGGCTGGAATTCACCCCTCCACTTT. Its protein is CASSYSSTGWNSPLHF.

The gene calls are TRBV7-9 and TRBJ1-4; no reliable D call. The CDR3 length is 14 residues. The V end was cut by 3 bases, the J end by 3 bases, with 8 bases between. Germline V gene sequence: CDR1 SEHNR, CDR2 FQNEAQ (reference sequence). The CDR3 DNA reads as TGTGCCAGCAGCTTTAATTTAGCTAATGAAAAACTGTTTTTT. Protein product: CASSFNLANEKLFF. Full variable domain (missing parts from reference TRBV7-9 and TRBJ1-4): DTGVSQNPRHKITKRGQNVTFRCDPISEHNRLYWYRQTLGQGPEFLTYFQNEAQLEKSRLLSDRFSAERPKGSFSTLEIQRTEQGDSAMYLCASSFNLANEKLFFGSGTQLSVL.

The V and J genes are TRBV5-1 and TRBJ2-2, with D tentatively TRBD1 (5 bases). Trimming cost V 8 bases and J 2 bases, with 16 bases left between them. From germline, CDR1 is SGHRS and CDR2 YFSETQ. The CDR3 has 15 amino acids. As DNA, the CDR3 is TGCGCCAGGGGGTGGCAGGGAAATAACACCGGGGAGCTGTTTTTT. Encoded protein: CARGWQGNNTGELFF.

The chain recombines TRBV6-1 with TRBJ1-2, with D uncertain. V lost 0 bases, J lost 4 bases, and 9 bases lay in between. CDR1 and CDR2 from the germline V gene are MNHNS and SASEGT. The CDR3 totals 14 residues. The CDR3 DNA sequence: TGTGCCAGCAGTGAAGCACGGGGTGGCTATGGCTACACCTTC. Translated: CASSEARGGYGYTF.

The chain links TRBV4-2 to TRBJ1-5, with TRBD1 matching over 8 bases. Losses at the gene ends were 3 bases for V and 5 bases for J; bases not matched to a gene: 9. CDR1 is LGHNA, CDR2 YNFKEQ, per germline. This CDR3 spans 16 amino acids. CDR3 sequence reads: CASSQDQDRGDQPQHF. The DNA for the CDR3 is TGTGCCAGCAGCCAGGACCAAGACAGGGGCGATCAGCCCCAGCATTTT.

Measured by frequency, this clone is medium-sized. V and J are TRBV4-1 and TRBJ2-1; D unclear. This CDR3 contains 16 residues. V lost 3 bases to trimming and J lost 0 bases, with 12 bases between them. Germline-derived CDR1 and CDR2 are MGHRA and YSYEKL. The CDR3 reads CASSHPILSSYNEQFF. The CDR3 DNA sequence: TGCGCCAGCAGCCATCCGATTCTGAGCTCCTACAATGAGCAGTTCTTC.